A selection of T cell receptor beta chains follows, all from one sample in a study of OX40 agonist ivuxolimab in advanced cancers. Clones were sequenced by immunoSEQ multiplex PCR, and TCRdb holds only the in-frame ones, with some missing. This repertoire shows approximately 100,000 clones, around 90% found once; its top ten account for less than 1%. The material sequenced was CD4+ or CD8+ T cells sorted from blood, taken in a trial of the OX40 agonist ivuxolimab. The receptors derive from an adult with an advanced solid tumor such as melanoma, head and neck, liver or kidney cancer. The CDR3 runs from the conserved cysteine through the conserved F or W. D genes are given only for firm matches. Only part of the rows carry a size: once, few, many, or a class if the clone is expanded.

NA	NA	TRBV10-1	TRBJ1-2	CASSELRVGGYTF	TGCGCCAGCAGTGAGCTCAGGGTCGGAGGCTACACCTTC
NA	NA	TRBV6-5	TRBJ2-3	CASRSGQRTDTQYF	TGTGCCAGCAGATCCGGACAGAGAACAGATACGCAGTATTTT
NA	NA	TRBV10-1	TRBJ1-6	CASSEGGGPCSSYNSPLHF	TGCGCCAGCAGTGAGGGGGGTGGGCCCTGTAGCTCCTATAATTCACCCCTCCACTTT
TRBD2	NA	TRBV6-1	TRBJ2-3	CASSEWNWASGGQTDTQYF	TGTGCCAGCAGTGAATGGAATTGGGCTAGCGGGGGGCAAACAGATACGCAGTATTTT
NA	NA	TRBV6-1	TRBJ2-5	CASSQGGTQYF	TGTGCCAGCTCACAGGGTGGGACCCAGTACTTC
NA	NA	TRBV7-2	TRBJ2-1	CASSFGWVNNEQFF	TGTGCCAGCAGCTTTGGGTGGGTTAACAATGAGCAGTTCTTC
TRBD1	NA	TRBV6-5	TRBJ2-7	CASSQTGAVPYEQYF	TGTGCCAGCAGTCAGACAGGGGCGGTCCCCTACGAGCAGTACTTC
TRBD1	NA	TRBV29-1	TRBJ2-1	CSGGQGSYNEQFF	TGCAGCGGGGGACAGGGCTCCTACAATGAGCAGTTCTTC
TRBD2	NA	TRBV5-1	TRBJ2-2	CASKTSGNTGELFF	TGCGCCAGCAAAACTAGCGGTAACACCGGGGAGCTGTTTTTT
NA	NA	TRBV5-5	TRBJ2-5	CASSLRIVETQYF	TGTGCCAGCAGCTTAAGAATCGTGGAGACCCAGTACTTC
TRBD1	NA	TRBV28	TRBJ2-2	CASSPPGQGNTGELFF	TGTGCCAGCAGCCCCCCGGGACAGGGGAACACCGGGGAGCTGTTTTTT
NA	once	TRBV4-3	TRBJ1-3	CASSQELGSGNTIYF	TGCGCCAGCAGCCAAGAATTAGGCTCTGGAAACACCATATATTTT
NA	NA	TRBV5-1	TRBJ2-7	CASSLAGGSIYEQYF	TGCGCCAGCAGCTTGGCCGGGGGAAGCATATACGAGCAGTACTTC
NA	NA	TRBV6-6	TRBJ1-5	CASSYPQGYQPQHF	TGTGCCAGCAGTTACCCCCAGGGGTATCAGCCCCAGCATTTT
NA	NA	TRBV28	TRBJ1-6	CASSSLSGAPLHF	TGTGCCAGCAGTTCCTTGTCCGGCGCACCCCTCCACTTT
NA	NA	TRBV18	TRBJ1-2	CASSREGGGYTF	TGTGCCAGCTCACGCGAGGGAGGCGGCTACACCTTC
NA	NA	TRBV5-1	TRBJ2-6	CASSRGSPILSGANVLTF	TGCGCCAGCAGCAGAGGTAGCCCGATCTTATCTGGGGCCAACGTCCTGACTTTC
NA	NA	TRBV11-2	TRBJ2-5	CASTLTLTSGTTQYF	TGTGCCAGCACCCTTACACTCACCTCGGGGACGACCCAGTACTTC
NA	NA	TRBV7-6	TRBJ1-3	CASSLDSSGNTIYF	TGTGCCAGCAGCCTCGACAGCTCTGGAAACACCATATATTTT
TRBD1	NA	TRBV6-5	TRBJ2-1	CASSQGVEQFF	TGTGCCAGCAGTCAGGGGGTCGAGCAGTTCTTC
NA	NA	TRBV9	TRBJ2-5	CASSVATTVQETQYF	TGTGCCAGCAGCGTAGCTACGACAGTCCAAGAGACCCAGTACTTC
NA	few	TRBV2	TRBJ1-4	CASKVWVEEKLFF	TGTGCCAGCAAGGTTTGGGTGGAAGAAAAACTGTTTTTT
NA	NA	TRBV10-2	TRBJ2-3	CASSEQDSADTQYF	TGCGCCAGCAGTGAACAGGACTCCGCAGATACGCAGTATTTT
NA	NA	TRBV5-1	TRBJ2-3	CASSLGAHDGTDTQYF	TGCGCCAGCAGCTTGGGCGCCCACGATGGGACAGATACGCAGTATTTT
TRBD1	NA	TRBV28	TRBJ1-2	CASTIQGVANYGYTF	TGTGCCAGCACCATCCAGGGGGTAGCTAACTATGGCTACACCTTC
NA	NA	TRBV28	TRBJ1-5	CASSLRAPGVNSNQPQHF	TGTGCCAGCAGTTTAAGGGCGCCAGGGGTTAATAGCAATCAGCCCCAGCATTTT